Listed here are 28 T cell receptor beta chains from one sample, sequenced in a study of T cells in Graves' hyperthyroidism and ophthalmopathy. The source material, RNA transcripts, was used to amplify TCR beta CDR3 regions. HTBI primers were employed in a first-round RT-PCR of the TCR CDR3. TCRdb called the multiplex PCR reads again in MiXCR, with one record for every CDR3 protein. The sample yields roughly 510,000 distinct CDR3 sequences, 40% to 50% seen once. Sequencing input: peripheral blood or thyroid tissue (not recorded which). Every receptor here comes from an adult woman with Graves' disease, either hyperthyroidism or ophthalmopathy (not recorded which).

This clonotype was detected only a few times. The chain uses TRBV20-1 and TRBJ1-2; 7 bases align to TRBD1. The CDR3 is 13 residues long. Germline V gene lookup returns CDR1 DFQATT and CDR2 SNEGSKA (reference sequence). The CDR3 region has the DNA TGCAGCGCCGACGGGGACAGTTTAAATGGCTACACCTTC. It yields the protein CSADGDSLNGYTF.

This clonotype has at least ten counts. J is TRBJ1-2 and V is TRBV12-3 or TRBV12-4; 9 bases are a match to TRBD1. The CDR3 sequence is 14 residues long. V lost 5 bases to trimming and J lost 6 bases; unmatched junction nucleotides: 7. CDR3 sequence reads: CASSPYRGRDGYTF. The CDR3 DNA follows: TGTGCCAGCAGTCCCTACAGGGGGCGAGATGGCTACACCTTC.

A few counts support this clonotype. The V gene is TRBV20-1, the J gene TRBJ1-2, with D unresolved. The V and J ends lost 0 bases and 3 bases respectively, with 8 bases between them. Germline lookup yields CDR1 DFQATT and CDR2 SNEGSKA (reference sequence). This CDR3 has 13 residues. CDR3 bases: TGCAGTGCTAGAGATGCTACAGACTATGGCTACACCTTC. Amino acid sequence: CSARDATDYGYTF.

This clonotype came up many times. V is TRBV7-3 and J is TRBJ2-2; 8 bases align to TRBD1. The germline CDR1 and CDR2 sequences are SGHTA and FQGTGA. Germline trimming cut 7 bases from V and 4 bases from J; bases unmatched to any gene: 5. The CDR3 is made up of 14 amino acids. Here the CDR3 reads CASTKDRGTGELFF. The DNA for the CDR3 is TGTGCCAGCACCAAAGACAGGGGCACCGGGGAGCTGTTTTTT.

The chain employs TRBV10-3 and TRBJ2-5; the match to TRBD1 covers 11 bases. Germline V gene lookup returns CDR1 ENHRY and CDR2 SYGVKD. V was pared by 6 bases and J by 2 bases, with 8 bases of the junction left unmatched. There are 16 residues in the CDR3. The CDR3 here is CAISWTGGGYQETQYF. The CDR3 bases are TGTGCCATCAGCTGGACAGGGGGCGGGTATCAAGAGACCCAGTACTTC.

The genes are TRBV20-1 and TRBJ1-5; D is unresolved. With 7 bases removed from V and 6 bases from J, the gap between germline ends came to 4 bases. Germline V lookup: CDR1 DFQATT, CDR2 SNEGSKA (reference sequence). The CDR3 covers 9 residues. In DNA, the CDR3 is TGCAGTGAAGGTCAGCCCCAGCATTTT. Amino acids: CSEGQPQHF.

This clonotype occurred many times. The chain recombines TRBV20-1 with TRBJ2-7; 11 positions match TRBD2. CDR1 DFQATT and CDR2 SNEGSKA come from the germline V gene (reference sequence). V lost 6 bases, J lost 3 bases, and 10 bases stayed unmatched. CDR3 length: 15 amino acids. The CDR3 DNA reads TGCAGTGCGCCGCCCCTAGCGGGAGGACACTACGAGCAGTACTTC. Its translation is CSAPPLAGGHYEQYF.

V usage is TRBV6-2 or TRBV6-3 and J usage is TRBJ2-7; TRBD1 might be the D (5 bases). V was pared by 7 bases and J by 0 bases, with 10 bases between. Germline CDR1 is MNHEY and CDR2 is SVGEGT. This CDR3 region has 13 residues. CDR3: CASKGRGSYEQYF. CDR3 DNA sequence: TGTGCCAGCAAGGGTAGGGGCTCCTACGAGCAGTACTTC.

This chain uses TRBV7-9 with TRBJ2-5; TRBD1 aligns across 9 bases. Germline CDR1 reads SEHNR; CDR2 reads FQNEAQ (reference sequence). The V and J ends lost 5 bases and 5 bases, in that order; junction bases with no gene match: 6. The CDR3 runs 14 residues. The CDR3 bases are TGTGCCAGCAGCGCAAATGACAGGGGGGAGACCCAGTACTTC. Amino acid sequence: CASSANDRGETQYF.

This clonotype was seen many times. This chain links TRBV20-1 with TRBJ1-1, with D maybe TRBD1 (5 bases). V was clipped by 2 bases and J by 7 bases, with 23 bases between them. CDR1 is DFQATT and CDR2 is SNEGSKA in the germline V gene (reference sequence). The CDR3 length is 16 residues. The CDR3 nucleotides read TGCAGTGCTAGATCGGGGGGGTCGAGCGATAGTCGTGAAGCTTTCTTT. Translated, it gives CSARSGGSSDSREAFF.

This clonotype appeared many times. The chain recombines TRBV5-8 with TRBJ1-5, with D unresolved. This CDR3 region has 14 residues. CDR1 is SGHTS, CDR2 YDEGEE, per germline. V was clipped by 4 bases and J by 0 bases, with 8 bases between them. CDR3 nucleotide sequence: TGTGCCAGCAGCAACTACCGTAGCAATCAGCCCCAGCATTTT. It translates to CASSNYRSNQPQHF.

This clonotype was seen many times. The chain links TRBV7-2 to TRBJ1-4; the D gene is possibly TRBD1 (5 bases). V lost 3 bases, J lost 7 bases, and 12 bases lay in between. Looked up from germline, CDR1 is SGHTA and CDR2 is FQGNSA. This CDR3 spans 14 amino acids. The CDR3 DNA is TGTGCCAGCAGCTTCCAGGGATCCGGTGAAAAACTGTTTTTT. The encoded protein is CASSFQGSGEKLFF.

The V gene is TRBV20-1, the J gene TRBJ1-2; D is unclear. This CDR3 is built from 13 residues. Germline V gene data show CDR1 as DFQATT and CDR2 as SNEGSKA (reference sequence). V was cut by 0 bases and J by 6 bases, with 11 bases left in between. In nucleotides, the CDR3 is TGCAGTGCTAGAGATCTCGGGTTTCATGGCTACACCTTC. Residues: CSARDLGFHGYTF.

V usage is TRBV7-8 and J usage is TRBJ2-5, with 7 nucleotides matching TRBD1. CDR1 and CDR2 from the germline V gene are SGHVS and FQNEAQ. The CDR3 is 12 amino acids. V lost 5 bases to trimming and J lost 11 bases; unmatched junction nucleotides: 8. CDR3 coding DNA: TGTGCCAGCAGCCCACCGACAGGGCTTCAGTACTTC. Protein: CASSPPTGLQYF.

V gene TRBV5-4 combines with J gene TRBJ2-7; a possible D gene is TRBD2 (6 bases). Germline assignment: CDR1 SGHNT and CDR2 YYREEE (reference sequence). Trimming took off 0 bases at V and 2 bases at J, with 12 bases between the two ends. This CDR3 contains 15 residues. The CDR3 DNA reads as TGTGCCAGCAGCTTGGCTGCGGGATTGACCTACGAGCAGTACTTC. Its protein is CASSLAAGLTYEQYF. Together with reference TRBV5-4 and TRBJ2-7, the CDR3 gives the full variable domain: ETGVTQSPTHLIKTRGQQVTLRCSSQSGHNTVSWYQQALGQGPQFIFQYYREEENGRGNFPPRFSGLQFPNYSSELNVNALELDDSALYLCASSLAAGLTYEQYFGPGTRLTVT.

This clonotype appeared a single time. It may be a read error: a sequence one base away is much more abundant. The V call is TRBV5-1, the J call TRBJ1-1, with 9 bases identical to TRBD1. CDR3 size: 15 residues. Germline trimming cut 4 bases from V and 5 bases from J; bases unmatched to any gene: 9. Germline values: CDR1 SGHRS, CDR2 YFSETQ. CDR3 sequence reads: CASSLGDREGTEAFF. CDR3 in DNA: TGCGCCAGCAGCCTAGGGGACAGGGAAGGGACTGAAGCTTTCTTT.

This clonotype occurred many times. The rearrangement joins TRBV28 to TRBJ2-5; 8 positions agree with TRBD1. Germline assignment: CDR1 MDHEN and CDR2 SYDVKM. The ends lost 4 bases at V and 5 bases at J; junction bases unmatched: 3. This CDR3 contains 13 residues. CDR3 in amino acids: CASSYHRGETQYF. DNA of the CDR3: TGTGCCAGCAGTTACCACAGGGGGGAGACCCAGTACTTC.

The chain is built from TRBV25-1 and TRBJ1-6; no definite D call. Trimming removed 6 bases at V and 6 bases at J, with 12 bases between. In germline, CDR1 is MGHDK, CDR2 SYGVNS. The CDR3 has 14 residues. This chain's CDR3 is CASRPEGSNSPLHF. The CDR3 DNA follows: TGTGCCAGCAGACCAGAGGGAAGTAATTCACCCCTCCACTTT.

The gene calls are TRBV2 and TRBJ1-2, with D possibly being TRBD1 (6 bases). Germline CDR1 SNHLY, CDR2 FYNNEI. The CDR3 spans 17 residues. V was clipped by 5 bases and J by 2 bases, with 21 bases between them. The CDR3, as DNA: TGTGCCAGCAGTACAATCGGACAGTCACAATCAAACTATGGCTACACCTTC. It specifies CASSTIGQSQSNYGYTF.

This clonotype has ten or more counts. This rearrangement joins TRBV5-6 to TRBJ1-2; TRBD1 agrees at 9 bases. CDR3 length equals 16 residues. From germline, CDR1 is SGHDT and CDR2 YYEEEE. The V and J ends lost 2 bases and 2 bases, in that order; junction bases with no gene match: 7. CDR3 region: CASSFKLGTGNYGYTF. The CDR3 DNA reads TGTGCCAGCAGCTTCAAACTCGGGACAGGGAACTATGGCTACACCTTC.

This clonotype is a singleton in its sample. The genes are TRBV29-1 and TRBJ2-7, with D tentatively TRBD1 (9 bases). This CDR3 has 13 amino acids. The V gene lost 5 bases and the J gene lost 4 bases, with 15 bases spanning the gap. The germline CDR1 and CDR2 sequences are SQVTM and ANQGSEA. The CDR3 DNA reads as TGCAGCGTTCGTAGCGGGACAGGGTACGAGCAGTACTTC. It yields the protein CSVRSGTGYEQYF.

This clonotype appeared a few times. This sequence joins TRBV7-3 and TRBJ2-3; tentative D call: TRBD1 (6 bases). Germline lookup yields CDR1 SGHTA and CDR2 FQGTGA. This CDR3 has 17 amino acids. Trimming took off 0 bases at V and 0 bases at J, with 13 bases between the two ends. The chain's CDR3 is CASSLTGGSASTDTQYF. The CDR3, as DNA: TGTGCCAGCAGCTTAACAGGGGGTAGCGCTAGCACAGATACGCAGTATTTT.

This clonotype was detected only a few times. The chain carries TRBV11-2 and TRBJ1-3; D gene ambiguous. Per the germline V gene, CDR1 is SGHAT and CDR2 is FQNNGV. The CDR3 loop spans 15 amino acids. V was pared by 0 bases and J by 6 bases, with 12 bases between. CDR3 bases: TGTGCCAGCAGCTTAGAACCCGGGAATGTAAACACCATATATTTT. Protein sequence: CASSLEPGNVNTIYF.

This chain joins TRBV7-6 and TRBJ2-5; no clear D gene. V gave up 5 bases and J gave up 5 bases, with 15 bases separating them. The length of the CDR3 is 14 residues. In germline, CDR1 is SGHVS, CDR2 FNYEAQ. As DNA, the CDR3 is TGTGCCAGCAGCCGAGGTTCAGCGTACGAGACCCAGTACTTC. Translated: CASSRGSAYETQYF.

This clonotype was seen a few times. This chain uses TRBV29-1 with TRBJ1-6, with 10 bases matching TRBD1. The CDR3 is made up of 13 amino acids. CDR1 and CDR2 (germline): SQVTM, ANQGSEA. The V and J ends lost 6 bases and 8 bases, in that order; junction bases with no gene match: 4. In DNA, the CDR3 is TGCAGCGTACGTGGACAGGGGGATTCACCCCTCCACTTT. It encodes CSVRGQGDSPLHF.

The chain carries TRBV14 and TRBJ1-5, with D perhaps TRBD1 (5 bases). The CDR3 loop spans 13 amino acids. Germline CDR1 is SGHDN and CDR2 is FVKESK. Trimming cost V 3 bases and J 5 bases, with 8 bases left between them. CDR3 protein: CASSHGGDQPQHF. In DNA, the CDR3 is TGTGCCAGCAGCCACGGGGGAGATCAGCCCCAGCATTTT.

V gene TRBV7-9 combines with J gene TRBJ1-1, with D hard to call. Germline values: CDR1 SEHNR, CDR2 FQNEAQ (reference sequence). Trimming stripped 5 bases from V and 4 bases from J, with 11 bases between. This CDR3 is built from 13 residues. The CDR3 sequence is CASSPGYSTEAFF. CDR3 coding DNA: TGTGCCAGCAGCCCAGGTTACTCCACTGAAGCTTTCTTT.

This chain uses TRBV29-1 with TRBJ2-2, with D hard to call. Germline-derived CDR1 and CDR2 are SQVTM and ANQGSEA. This CDR3 contains 13 residues. V was cut by 6 bases and J by 0 bases, with 8 bases left in between. CDR3 in DNA: TGCAGCGTCGGATCTCCGAACACCGGGGAGCTGTTTTTT. It is translated as CSVGSPNTGELFF.